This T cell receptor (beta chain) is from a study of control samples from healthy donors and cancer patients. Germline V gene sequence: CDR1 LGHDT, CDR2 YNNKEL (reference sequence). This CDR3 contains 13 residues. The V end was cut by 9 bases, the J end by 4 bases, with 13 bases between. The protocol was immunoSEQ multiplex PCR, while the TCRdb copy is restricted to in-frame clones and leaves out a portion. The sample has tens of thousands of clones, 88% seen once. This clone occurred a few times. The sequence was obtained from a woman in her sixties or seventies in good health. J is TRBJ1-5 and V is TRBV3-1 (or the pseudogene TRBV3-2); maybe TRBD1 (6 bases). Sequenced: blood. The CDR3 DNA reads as TGTGCCAGTTCAGGGGCATGGAATCAGCCCCAGCATTTT. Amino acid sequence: CASSGAWNQPQHF.